Listed below are T cell receptor beta chains from one sample, sequenced in a study of T cell responses to AZD1222 COVID-19 vaccine. Assay used: immunoSEQ multiplex PCR; TCRdb lists only in-frame clones, some missing. The data contain some 64,000 clones, 84% of them singletons. The material sequenced was peripheral blood, taken on day 0 of AZD1222 vaccination. The receptors derive from an adult in good health. Each CDR3 is given without its conserved first and last residue.

v_gene,j_gene,CDR3aa
TRBV5-1,TRBJ1-1,ASSLRTGMNTEAF
TRBV21-1,TRBJ1-2,ASPGAYGYT
TRBV6-5,TRBJ1-4,ASRDMGQGIEKLF
TRBV5-4,TRBJ1-2,ASSPQTEIYGYT
TRBV4-2,TRBJ2-2,ASSHLQLAGGLTNTGELF
TRBV6-6,TRBJ1-1,ASSYGYDTEAF
TRBV6-2/TRBV6-3,TRBJ2-2,ASSDRVLNTGELF
TRBV12-3/TRBV12-4,TRBJ1-1,ASSVGTYTEAF
TRBV11-3,TRBJ1-3,ASSSSSGNTIY
TRBV3-1/TRBV3-2,TRBJ1-1,ASSEGRLEAF
TRBV28,TRBJ1-5,ASSSSGTANQPQH
TRBV7-2,TRBJ1-3,ASSLMGSPGNTIY
TRBV6-5,TRBJ2-3,ASTLDFNTDTQY
TRBV5-8,TRBJ1-5,ASSLARDQPQH
TRBV2,TRBJ2-5,ASRGEETQY
TRBV2,TRBJ1-2,ASSAFRGSYGYT
TRBV29-1,TRBJ1-1,SVAQGGTLTTEAF
TRBV2,TRBJ2-1,ASFESKGGRRNEQF
TRBV14,TRBJ2-1,ASSQNRDRGHNEQF
TRBV5-4,TRBJ1-2,ASSLGGFGYT
TRBV5-5,TRBJ2-7,ASSLGASYEQY
TRBV9,TRBJ2-5,ASSVEATGDQETQY
TRBV3-1/TRBV3-2,TRBJ2-7,ASSLLAGVSSYEQY
TRBV4-2,TRBJ2-1,ASRRSGTSGGAGEQF
TRBV4-1,TRBJ2-4,ASSQEWASLGKNIQY
TRBV25-1,TRBJ2-3,ASSEWGGSDTQY
TRBV2,TRBJ2-3,ASSDTGGTDTQY
TRBV3-1/TRBV3-2,TRBJ2-5,ARKMSTSGVQETQY
TRBV10-2,TRBJ1-2,ASGGQQYGYT
TRBV29-1,TRBJ2-7,SVGVTSYEQY
TRBV7-6,TRBJ2-7,ASSLQAPGQGDYEQY
TRBV27,TRBJ2-2,ASSLYPLTGRNTGELF
TRBV10-3,TRBJ2-1,AIQGQGDNEQF
TRBV5-1,TRBJ2-7,ASSLSMGYEQY
TRBV3-1/TRBV3-2,TRBJ2-7,ASSQGASGVSYEQY
TRBV3-1/TRBV3-2,TRBJ2-5,ASSQERGVGETQY
TRBV19,TRBJ1-2,ASSILTAGGGYT
TRBV15,TRBJ2-7,ATSREGGISY
TRBV23-1,TRBJ2-1,ASSQFDRDSYNEQF
TRBV19,TRBJ1-3,ASSPEGVNTIY
TRBV9,TRBJ1-1,ASSVVGDTEAF
TRBV5-1,TRBJ2-2,ASSLAPDGMNTGELF
TRBV18,TRBJ2-7,ASSPPTGPYYEQY
TRBV24-1,TRBJ2-1,ATRSSESSYNEQF
TRBV7-2,TRBJ2-4,ASSLGSKNIQY
TRBV7-2,TRBJ1-2,ASSPQTGYGYT